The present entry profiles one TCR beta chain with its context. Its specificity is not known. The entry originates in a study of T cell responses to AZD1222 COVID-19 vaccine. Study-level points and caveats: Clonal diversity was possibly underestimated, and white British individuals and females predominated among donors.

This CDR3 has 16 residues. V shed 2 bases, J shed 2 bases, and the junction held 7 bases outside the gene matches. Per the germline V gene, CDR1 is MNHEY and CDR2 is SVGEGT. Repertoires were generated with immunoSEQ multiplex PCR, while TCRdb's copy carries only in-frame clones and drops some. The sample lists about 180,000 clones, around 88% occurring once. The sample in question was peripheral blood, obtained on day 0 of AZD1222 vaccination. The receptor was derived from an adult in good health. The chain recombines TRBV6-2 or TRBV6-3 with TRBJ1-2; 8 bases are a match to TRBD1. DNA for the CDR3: TGTGCCAGCAGTTACGTAACAGGGGGACTCAACTATGGCTACACCTTC. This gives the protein CASSYVTGGLNYGYTF.